The sequence of this T cell receptor (beta chain) was determined in a study of siplizumab effects on memory and regulatory T cells. The germline V gene has CDR1 SGHVS and CDR2 FQNEAQ. The CDR3 contains 14 residues. The V end lost 2 bases, the J end lost 1 base, and 8 bases lay between the germline ends. Whole-study findings and limits: Some alloreactive sequences were traceable to unstimulated CD4+ memory cells, and siplizumab significantly reduced them.

Concerning this clone: What it binds is not known.

The repertoire was sequenced with immunoSEQ multiplex PCR; TCRdb's copy has only in-frame clones and lacks some. The top ten hold 1% to 1.5% of the sample, which has about 100,000 clones, about 95% seen once. This clonotype was obtained from a human donor in good health. This chain connects TRBV7-8 to TRBJ1-1, with D unclear. Input material: non-Treg CD4+ T cells sorted from blood. The CDR3 spells CASSLTVPNTEAFF. CDR3 coding DNA: TGTGCCAGCAGCTTAACAGTTCCGAACACTGAAGCTTTCTTT.